Presented here are 6 T cell receptor beta chains from one specimen sequenced in a study of vaccination effects on CD4 cells after COVID-19. The authors isolated CD4+ T cells after about eleven days of culture. The assay was immunoSEQ multiplex PCR, and TCRdb's table has in-frame clones only and misses some. The sample gives over 65,000 clones, 77% of which show up once; roughly 1.9% is in the top ten. No antigen is known for these receptors. The sequencing used CD4+ T cells from PBMCs cultured without peptide, collected before COVID-19 vaccination. The receptors derive from a human donor who received a COVID-19 vaccine.

V and J are TRBV19 and TRBJ1-5, with a weak D call TRBD1 (5 bases). CDR1 is LNHDA and CDR2 is SQIVND in the germline V gene (reference sequence). V was pared by 2 bases and J by 1 base, with 9 bases between. This CDR3 region has 15 residues. The CDR3 spells CASSISRASNQPQHF. The CDR3 DNA reads TGTGCCAGTAGTATAAGCAGGGCAAGCAATCAGCCCCAGCATTTT.

The chain has TRBV5-1 and TRBJ2-1; either TRBD1 or TRBD2 may fit D (5 bases each). This CDR3 has 15 residues. CDR1 is SGHRS, CDR2 YFSETQ, per germline. Trimming cost V 4 bases and J 3 bases, with 14 bases left between them. CDR3 nucleotide sequence: TGCGCCAGCAGCACCCGGGGCTTGGGCTACAATGAGCAGTTCTTC. Translated, it gives CASSTRGLGYNEQFF.

CDR3 in DNA: TGTGCCAGCTCGCTGACAGGGGTTGAAGCTTTCTTT. As protein: CASSLTGVEAFF. The chain is built from TRBV18 and TRBJ1-1; 8 bases match TRBD1. Per germline, CDR1 KGHSH and CDR2 LQKENI. Trimming took 6 bases from V and 7 from J; bases not matched to a gene: 4. There are 12 residues in the CDR3.

The chain uses TRBV5-1 and TRBJ1-1; D gene uncertain. CDR3 length equals 13 residues. Germline-derived CDR1 and CDR2 are SGHRS and YFSETQ. The V end lost 0 bases, the J end lost 7 bases, and 10 bases lay between the germline ends. The CDR3 reads CASSLGGNGEAFF. The CDR3 nucleotides read TGCGCCAGCAGCTTGGGCGGGAACGGTGAAGCTTTCTTT. The variable domain in full, completed from reference TRBV5-1 and TRBJ1-1, reads KAGVTQTPRYLIKTRGQQVTLSCSPISGHRSVSWYQQTPGQGLQFLFEYFSETQRNKGNFPGRFSGRQFSNSRSEMNVSTLELGDSALYLCASSLGGNGEAFFGQGTRLTVV.

This chain connects TRBV4-1 to TRBJ2-4; D ambiguous. This CDR3 comprises 18 residues. The V end lost 3 bases, the J end lost 0 bases, and 18 bases lay between the germline ends. CDR1 is MGHRA and CDR2 is YSYEKL in the germline V gene. The CDR3 DNA is TGCGCCAGCAGCCACCCAACTGAGACAAATATAGCCAAAAACATTCAGTACTTC. Its protein product is CASSHPTETNIAKNIQYF.

The rearrangement links TRBV3-1 (or the pseudogene TRBV3-2) to TRBJ1-1; 7 bases line up with TRBD1. The CDR3 is made up of 14 amino acids. Germline V gene sequence: CDR1 LGHDT, CDR2 YNNKEL (reference sequence). Losses at the gene ends were 5 bases for V and 4 bases for J; bases not matched to a gene: 7. CDR3 in amino acids: CASSGRGRGTEAFF. CDR3 bases: TGTGCCAGCAGCGGAAGGGGGCGCGGCACTGAAGCTTTCTTT.